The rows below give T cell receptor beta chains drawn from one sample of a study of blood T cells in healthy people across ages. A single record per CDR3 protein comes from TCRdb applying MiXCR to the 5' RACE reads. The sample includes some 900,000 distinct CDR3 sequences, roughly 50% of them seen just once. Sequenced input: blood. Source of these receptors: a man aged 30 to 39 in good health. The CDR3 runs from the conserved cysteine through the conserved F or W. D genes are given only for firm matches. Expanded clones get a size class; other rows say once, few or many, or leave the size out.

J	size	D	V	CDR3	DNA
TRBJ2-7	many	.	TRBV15	CATSDLPISYEQYF	TGTGCCACCAGCGACCTTCCGATCTCCTACGAGCAGTACTTC
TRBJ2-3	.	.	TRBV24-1	CATNGHGTDTQYF	TGTGCCACCAACGGACACGGAACAGATACGCAGTATTTT
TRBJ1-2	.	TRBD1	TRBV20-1	CSAPTGGEGPYGYTF	TGCAGTGCTCCGACAGGGGGCGAGGGGCCCTATGGCTACACCTTC
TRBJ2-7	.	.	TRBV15	CATSPATFGEQYF	TGTGCCACCAGCCCAGCAACCTTTGGCGAGCAGTACTTC
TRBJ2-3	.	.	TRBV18	CASSPPRGQTDTQYF	TGTGCCAGCTCACCTCCGAGGGGCCAGACAGATACGCAGTATTTT
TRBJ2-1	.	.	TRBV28	CASSSGENYNEQFF	TGTGCCAGCAGTTCGGGCGAAAACTACAATGAGCAGTTCTTC
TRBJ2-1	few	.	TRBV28	CASSPRPNTNEQFF	TGTGCCAGCAGTCCCCGACCTAATACCAATGAGCAGTTCTTC
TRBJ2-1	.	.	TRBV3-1	CASSPAMEDEQFF	TGTGCCAGCAGCCCCGCGATGGAGGATGAGCAGTTCTTC
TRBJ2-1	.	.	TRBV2	CASTPAVRTYNEQFF	TGTGCCAGCACCCCGGCGGTCCGAACCTACAATGAGCAGTTCTTC
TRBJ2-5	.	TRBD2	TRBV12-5	CASGSSGEGQETQYF	TGTGCTAGTGGGTCGAGCGGGGAGGGCCAAGAGACCCAGTACTTC
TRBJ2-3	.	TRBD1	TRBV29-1	CSVGTGADTQYF	TGCAGCGTGGGGACAGGGGCAGATACGCAGTATTTT
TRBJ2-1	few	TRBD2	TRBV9	CASSDKSGGAENEQFF	TGTGCCAGCAGCGACAAAAGCGGGGGGGCCGAGAATGAGCAGTTCTTC